Here is one T cell receptor (beta chain) with its context. Its recognized antigen is unknown. The input lacks base qualities; no much larger clone sits a single base away. In total, roughly 670 healthy bone marrow donors made up the cohort. At the time of sampling, all cohort members were nominally healthy, though unrecorded immune exposures were likely present. The donor was CMV seronegative and was included in the group of about 350 seronegative cohort members. Every donor gave a peripheral blood sample, and the peripheral blood mononuclear cells from that sample were used for TCR beta sequencing. The Qiagen DNeasy Blood Extraction Kit was used to extract genomic DNA from the blood cell samples. Receptors were amplified or captured by the immunoSEQ multiplex PCR assay. For the multiplex PCR, a mixture combining 60 forward primers for TCR Vbeta segments and 13 reverse primers for TCR Jbeta segments was used. The CDR3 region of rearranged TCR beta genes was amplified from genomic DNA by a multiplex PCR assay. On the Illumina HiSeq System, the amplified TCR beta libraries were sequenced as 87-base-pair reads. The source study handled its data this way. Across the 640 or so repertoires, a later analysis counted 80 million or so unique TCR beta chains, 9 million to 14 million of which were shared by at least two donors. To remove PCR and sequencing errors, raw reads were error-corrected and collapsed into unique sequences using a nearest-neighbor algorithm that merged closely related sequences. Alignment of CDR3 sequences to IMGT reference sequences was used to assign V, D and J gene segments. For a sequence to be retained, at least a six-nucleotide match to both a V gene segment and a J gene segment was required. A rearrangement counted as productive if the CDR3 had no stop codons and remained in frame with V and J, and every other rearrangement counted as non-productive. CDR3 was defined according to IMGT convention as the region running from the second conserved V-encoded cysteine to the conserved J-encoded phenylalanine. In an earlier analysis of roughly 610 of the donors, sequences lacking an unambiguous match to a single V gene segment were excluded. An earlier analysis of 587 of the donors classified V segments as functional when productive rearrangements were above 56.7% and as segregating when the standard deviation between donors was above 5%. To diagnose cytomegalovirus status from the catalog of TCR beta chain sequences, a statistical classification framework was built. In a later analysis, V and J genes were assigned by comparing TCR nucleotide sequences against IMGT/GENE-DB human TR gene sequences. The TCRdist pipeline was used in a later analysis to assign CDR3 sequences and most-parsimonious VDJ recombination scenarios. In a later analysis, every TCR beta chain was defined by the combination of its CDR3 amino acid sequence and its V-gene family, and reads without a unique V-gene family were dropped. In a later analysis, 550 to 650 highly shared, low-generation-probability nucleotide sequences were removed to address suspected cross-contamination and a sequencing artifact. A later analysis calculated a clonal expansion index for each public chain from normalized within-repertoire ranks of inferred template counts. Generation probabilities in a later analysis came from a VDJ recombination model fitted to out-of-frame rearrangements, and those results were checked against IGoR. In a later analysis, TCR-TCR, TCR-HLA and TCR-CMV co-occurrence was scored with hypergeometric tests, and a repertoire-size bias correction was applied to TCR pairs. To estimate false discovery rates, a later analysis permuted the HLA or CMV assignments 20 times. In a later analysis, co-occurring TCRs were grouped with DBSCAN, and TCRdist sequence similarity was added when clustering was performed within HLA-allele-positive subsets. Repertoires with fewer than 30,000 or more than 120,000 public chains, plus five repertoires with anomalous nucleotide sharing, were excluded from co-occurrence clustering. The immuneACCESS repertoire file appears here via TCRdb, limited to in-frame rearrangements. These files lack a portion of the clones; in checked studies, under half of the deficit traces to unresolved V genes, and the cause of the others is not known. V and J calls and clone size are as listed in that table; D and trimming were resolved from the DNA. This sample is represented by about 190,000 clones; roughly four fifths of them were singletons. The ten largest clones capture less than 2% of the sample.

These data belong to a study of cytomegalovirus exposure and HLA in healthy donors (dated by TCRdb to about 2017). Regarding the study in general: In an earlier analysis of 550 to 750 of the donors, 250 to 300 Gb of sequence data and some 120 million unique TCR beta sequences from roughly 190 million T cells were reported. Among about 390 genotyped donors of the cohort, an average of approximately 230,000 unique TCR beta nucleotide sequences were sequenced per donor, roughly 18% of them non-productive. In a later analysis, previously published TCR beta repertoires from 600 to 850 donors were re-analyzed and high-resolution HLA genotyping was added so that TCR occurrence patterns could be studied. An early release that covered fewer than 750 HLA-typed donors contained 300 to 350 gigabases of sequencing data and around 80 million unique TCR sequences. Class I and class II HLA loci were covered by the typing at four-digit resolution. The study combined high-throughput TCR immunosequencing, statistical association of individual TCRs with disease status, and machine learning to predict cytomegalovirus infection status. Rather than drawing on any new phenotypic data, the later analysis identified candidate immune exposures from TCR beta sequences and the way those sequences occurred across donors. A later genetic analysis took genome-wide SNP genotypes for about three fifths of the roughly 700 donors and used that subset as a discovery cohort. About five DR-DQ haplotypes were handled as single units for association and clustering because linkage in the cohort was strong. The number of typed donors differed by locus: roughly 629-640 for A, B, C, DRB1 and DQB1; approximately 520 for DQA1; roughly 600 for DPA1; and some 450 for DPB1. The study aimed to test whether cataloging public T cell receptors could reveal signatures of past pathogen exposure. All discovery cohort repertoires had been generated on a single sequencing platform. The study profiled the T cell repertoires of 500 to 800 subjects by immunosequencing and related them to cytomegalovirus serostatus. Donor age, sex, ethnicity and CMV serostatus were compiled together with the repertoire data. In an earlier analysis of 587 of the donors, high-throughput TCR beta sequencing was used to judge whether each TCR beta V gene segment behaved as functional or pseudogenic. A separate validation cohort of roughly 130 different subjects was used in addition to the 666-subject first cohort. The genetic ancestry cluster associated with self-reported Caucasian donors included about 84% of the roughly 410 genotyped donors. Summary of the overall study and its limitations: In this cohort, only TCR beta chains were sequenced, and detectable features were limited by the absence of alpha or paired-chain data. In a later analysis, TCR association rates were found to vary across HLA loci, with the most associated TCRs seen for DRB1 alleles and the fewest for HLA-C alleles. Because HLA typing was unavailable for some donors at each locus, only the typed subset was used in association tests. A further reported finding was that TCR beta sequences accurately predicted the HLA-A and HLA-B alleles for most subjects in the first cohort. The only immune exposure information available for the cohort was CMV serostatus. The classifier was reported to diagnose cytomegalovirus status with high specificity and sensitivity in both the original and validation cohorts. Because counts were too low, fewer than 20 rarely observed V segments, including chromosome 9 orphons, were excluded from the earlier analysis of some 590 of the donors. Linkage disequilibrium might explain the correlated functional status among segregating V segments, but an unknown experimental factor could not be ruled out. V-gene and J-gene trimming of TCR beta chains was associated with a missense DCLRE1C variant in a later genetic analysis, and the association was replicated in an independent cohort. The study listed 164 TCR beta chains as associated with cytomegalovirus. In a later analysis, HLA-associated TCR beta chains were found to be more clonally expanded and to have lower generation probabilities than equally common non-associated chains. Broadly in line with IMGT annotations, most TCR beta V segments showed up in productive rearrangements about 87% or about 30% of the time in an earlier analysis of roughly 590 of the donors. The authors suggested that the approach could potentially be extended to other disease states and immunological phenotypes. Three of the identified cytomegalovirus-associated TCR beta chains were confirmed in vitro to be specific for cytomegalovirus antigens. Presence/absence analyses assumed roughly uniform sequencing depth across donors, an assumption that may not hold. At a false discovery rate of 0.05, a later analysis linked about 16,000 TCR beta sequences to specific HLA alleles. In a later analysis, several top co-occurrence clusters were reported to appear linked to parvovirus B19, influenza, CMV and Epstein-Barr virus. Some IMGT-functional V segments, including TRBV6-2 and TRBV6-3, could not be distinguished by the 87-base-pair reads and were therefore excluded. Compared with the roughly 720-donor mean, donors in an Asian-associated ancestry cluster had fewer N-insertions in productive TCRs, according to a later genetic analysis. In a later analysis, most CMV-associated TCR beta chains were found to appear HLA-restricted, with HLA associations seemingly driven largely by CMV exposure. Assigning TCR associations to individual alleles was difficult when HLA alleles, especially DR and DQ, strongly co-occurred. A cluster of highly shared sequence variants was judged likely to represent a technical artifact of the sequencing pipeline. While some public TCRs were present in many individuals, most TCR sequences turned up only very rarely across donors.

From the cysteine through the phenylalanine, the CDR3 covers 16 amino acids. Solely the CDR3 DNA is kept, with 48 bases framed from the first base. Reading the germline V gene (reference sequence) gives CDR1 SGHNT and CDR2 YYREEE. Trimming removed 4 bases from V and 5 bases from J; the gene matches leave 11 bases unexplained. The receptor's source is a man in his late teens or twenties in good health and CMV-seronegative. The sample consisted of PBMCs. The chain links TRBV5-4 with TRBJ1-1; the junction holds 10 bases that match TRBD1. Here the CDR3 is given as CASSHHRQGAKTEAFF. The DNA is TGTGCCAGCAGCCACCATCGACAGGGGGCGAAAACTGAAGCTTTCTTT. Joined to the reference TRBV5-4 and TRBJ1-1 proteins, this CDR3 gives the full variable domain: ETGVTQSPTHLIKTRGQQVTLRCSSQSGHNTVSWYQQALGQGPQFIFQYYREEENGRGNFPPRFSGLQFPNYSSELNVNALELDDSALYLCASSHHRQGAKTEAFFGQGTRLTVV.